These T cell receptor beta chains were read from a single sample in a study of cytomegalovirus exposure and HLA in healthy donors. TCRdb keeps only in-frame clones here, not all; method: immunoSEQ multiplex PCR. The sample carries 150,000 to 200,000 clones, roughly nine tenths recorded once. The material sequenced was PBMCs. All receptors come from a woman aged 18-29 years in good health and CMV-seropositive. Both conserved end residues are part of each CDR3. D genes are given only for firm matches. Some rows have no size entry. The others give once, few or many, or a class for an expanded clone.

>TRBJ1-1|TRBV27|.|.
CASSPVTDIRAEAFF
TGTGCCAGCAGTCCCGTAACTGATATTAGAGCTGAAGCTTTCTTT
>TRBJ2-1|TRBV5-1|.|TRBD2
CASSPIAGGAYNEQFF
TGCGCCAGCAGCCCCATAGCGGGAGGGGCCTACAATGAGCAGTTCTTC
>TRBJ2-2|TRBV4-1|once|.
CASSQEYREFANTGELFF
TGCGCCAGCAGCCAAGAGTACAGGGAATTCGCGAACACCGGGGAGCTGTTTTTT
>TRBJ2-7|TRBV19|few|.
CASSIPGEDEQYF
TGTGCCAGTAGTATTCCGGGGGAGGACGAGCAGTACTTC
>TRBJ1-1|TRBV6-1|.|.
CASLGSAVLDTEAFF
TGTGCCAGCCTCGGGTCCGCGGTCTTAGACACTGAAGCTTTCTTT
>TRBJ2-1|TRBV19|.|.
CASSILLVGSSYNEQFF
TGTGCCAGTAGTATTTTGCTCGTGGGGAGCTCCTACAATGAGCAGTTCTTC
>TRBJ2-7|TRBV5-1|.|.
CASSPGQSYEQYF
TGCGCCAGCAGCCCGGGACAATCCTACGAGCAGTACTTC
>TRBJ2-3|TRBV6-5|.|.
CASSYGSTDTQYF
TGTGCCAGCAGTTACGGGAGTACAGATACGCAGTATTTT
>TRBJ2-1|TRBV13|.|TRBD1
CASSIAPGGEAYNEQFF
TGTGCCAGCAGCATAGCCCCAGGGGGAGAGGCGTACAATGAGCAGTTCTTC
>TRBJ2-3|TRBV7-6|.|.
CASSLIRGSPLTDTQYF
TGTGCCAGCAGCTTAATACGGGGGTCTCCCCTCACAGATACGCAGTATTTT
>TRBJ2-7|TRBV19|.|.
CATNSPGRGDYEQYF
TGTGCCACCAACTCCCCCGGGAGAGGGGACTACGAGCAGTACTTC
>TRBJ1-5|TRBV19|.|.
CASSTEGRENQPQHF
TGTGCCAGTAGTACCGAGGGGAGGGAGAATCAGCCCCAGCATTTT
>TRBJ2-1|TRBV27|.|.
CASRQVGAAYNEQFF
TGTGCCAGCAGGCAGGTGGGGGCGGCATACAATGAGCAGTTCTTC
>TRBJ2-1|TRBV7-2|.|.
CASSFSWSSYNEQFF
TGTGCCAGCAGCTTTAGTTGGAGCTCCTACAATGAGCAGTTCTTC
>TRBJ2-7|TRBV5-4|.|TRBD2
CASSLVAGSAEQYF
TGTGCCAGCAGCTTGGTAGCGGGGTCGGCCGAGCAGTACTTC
>TRBJ2-3|TRBV2|.|TRBD1
CASSVTGVTDTQYF
TGTGCCAGCAGTGTAACAGGGGTCACAGATACGCAGTATTTT
>TRBJ1-1|TRBV4-2|.|.
CASSQERLGGPNTEAFF
TGTGCCAGCAGCCAAGAGCGGCTGGGGGGGCCGAACACTGAAGCTTTCTTT
>TRBJ2-7|TRBV7-9|.|TRBD1
CASSSTGAEQYF
TGTGCCAGCAGTTCGACAGGGGCCGAGCAGTACTTC
>TRBJ1-1|TRBV6-6|.|.
CASSWGGEAFF
TGTGCCAGCAGTTGGGGGGGTGAAGCTTTCTTT
>TRBJ2-5|TRBV6-5|.|TRBD1
CASSFRQGSVGETQYF
TGTGCCAGCAGTTTTCGACAGGGCTCGGTAGGAGAGACCCAGTACTTC
>TRBJ2-4|TRBV25-1|once|.
CASSEGGTAKNIQYF
TGTGCCAGCAGTGAAGGGGGCACAGCCAAAAACATTCAGTACTTC
>TRBJ2-7|TRBV6-1|.|.
CASSVSDTLYEQYF
TGTGCCAGCAGTGTTTCAGATACCCTCTACGAGCAGTACTTC
>TRBJ2-2|TRBV5-6|.|.
CASSLDARGDTGELFF
TGTGCCAGCAGCTTGGATGCGCGAGGAGATACCGGGGAGCTGTTTTTT
>TRBJ1-2|TRBV27|.|TRBD1
CASSYRIRGPEGYTF
TGTGCCAGCAGTTACCGGATCAGGGGGCCTGAGGGCTACACCTTC
>TRBJ1-1|TRBV18|.|TRBD1
CASSDRGPLPEAFF
TGTGCCAGCTCCGACAGGGGGCCTCTCCCTGAAGCTTTCTTT
>TRBJ1-2|TRBV6-1|.|.
CASSESGVYGYTF
TGTGCCAGCAGTGAATCAGGGGTCTATGGCTACACCTTC
>TRBJ2-3|TRBV6-4|few|TRBD2
CASSDVAGGSTDTQYF
TGTGCCAGCAGTGACGTAGCGGGAGGTAGCACAGATACGCAGTATTTT
>TRBJ2-1|TRBV4-2|.|TRBD2
CASSQDIGTSGRNEQFF
TGTGCCAGCAGCCAAGATATTGGGACTAGCGGGAGAAATGAGCAGTTCTTC
>TRBJ1-2|TRBV6-4|.|TRBD1
CASRDRGGYTF
TGTGCCAGCAGGGACAGGGGGGGCTACACCTTC
>TRBJ2-7|TRBV11-2|.|TRBD2
CASSTLAGHSYEQYF
TGTGCCAGCAGCACCCTAGCGGGGCACTCCTACGAGCAGTACTTC
>TRBJ2-5|TRBV5-1|.|TRBD1
CASTGQGQETQYF
TGCGCCAGCACCGGACAGGGGCAAGAGACCCAGTACTTC
>TRBJ1-5|TRBV6-1|once|.
CASRYLGGNQPQHF
TGTGCCAGCAGGTACCTAGGGGGCAATCAGCCCCAGCATTTT
>TRBJ1-1|TRBV9|.|.
CASSVGNTNTEAFF
TGTGCCAGCAGCGTAGGTAACACAAACACTGAAGCTTTCTTT
>TRBJ2-5|TRBV15|.|TRBD2
CATSRDHPQGGKTQYF
TGTGCCACCAGCAGAGATCACCCCCAGGGAGGGAAGACCCAGTACTTC
>TRBJ2-6|TRBV15|.|.
CATSREHISGANVLTF
TGTGCCACCAGCAGAGAACATATCTCTGGGGCCAACGTCCTGACTTTC
>TRBJ1-6|TRBV2|.|.
CASSNGAGIVLSRSYNSPLHF
TGTGCCAGCAGCAATGGGGCAGGCATTGTTTTGTCGCGCTCCTATAATTCACCCCTCCACTTT
>TRBJ2-3|TRBV7-7|once|TRBD2
CASSPGTSGTDTQYF
TGTGCCAGCAGCCCGGGGACTAGCGGCACAGATACGCAGTATTTT
>TRBJ2-3|TRBV6-5|.|.
CASSLPGTTDTQYF
TGTGCCAGCAGCCTCCCCGGGACTACAGATACGCAGTATTTT
>TRBJ1-5|TRBV6-6|.|TRBD1
CASSPTGGLSNQPQHF
TGTGCCAGCAGCCCGACAGGGGGCCTTAGCAATCAGCCCCAGCATTTT
>TRBJ1-2|TRBV4-1|.|.
CASSQVAKKQGLGYGYTF
TGCGCCAGCAGCCAAGTCGCTAAGAAACAGGGTCTAGGGTATGGCTACACCTTC
>TRBJ1-5|TRBV28|.|.
CASSFWGGNSNQPQHF
TGTGCCAGCAGTTTTTGGGGGGGGAATAGCAATCAGCCCCAGCATTTT
>TRBJ2-7|TRBV30|.|.
CAWSGEPYSYEQYF
TGTGCCTGGAGTGGGGAGCCCTACTCCTACGAGCAGTACTTC
>TRBJ1-4|TRBV23-1|.|.
CASSQYRDLYEKLFF
TGCGCCAGCAGTCAATATCGGGACTTATATGAAAAACTGTTTTTT
>TRBJ2-7|TRBV5-1|.|.
CASSLDGGTVYQYF
TGCGCCAGCAGCTTGGATGGCGGGACAGTGTACCAGTACTTC
>TRBJ2-7|TRBV5-1|.|TRBD2
CASSLGTSGSHEQYF
TGCGCCAGCAGCTTAGGGACTAGCGGGAGCCACGAGCAGTACTTC
>TRBJ2-3|TRBV4-3|.|TRBD1
CASSLGTDLGRDTQYF
TGCGCCAGCAGCCTCGGGACAGACCTAGGGAGAGATACGCAGTATTTT
>TRBJ2-2|TRBV7-6|.|TRBD1
CASRPTPGGANTGELFF
TGTGCCAGCAGGCCGACTCCAGGGGGCGCGAACACCGGGGAGCTGTTTTTT
>TRBJ2-3|TRBV10-1|.|.
CASSRGDTDTQYF
TGCGCCAGCAGTCGTGGAGACACAGATACGCAGTATTTT
>TRBJ2-2|TRBV15|.|.
CATSRGALGLWVGITGELFF
TGTGCCACCAGCAGAGGTGCCCTGGGGCTCTGGGTGGGGATCACCGGGGAGCTGTTTTTT
>TRBJ2-7|TRBV5-1|.|TRBD1
CASRSGTGKNSYEQYF
TGCGCCAGCAGATCCGGGACAGGTAAAAACTCCTACGAGCAGTACTTC
>TRBJ1-2|TRBV6-5|once|.
CASSYQGGGNYGYTF
TGTGCCAGCAGTTACCAAGGGGGGGGTAACTATGGCTACACCTTC
>TRBJ2-1|TRBV7-6|.|.
CASSLVVVGSRDEQFF
TGTGCCAGCAGCTTAGTGGTGGTGGGGAGCCGGGATGAGCAGTTCTTC
>TRBJ1-1|TRBV27|few|.
CASSFTGNTEAFF
TGTGCCAGCAGTTTCACGGGGAACACTGAAGCTTTCTTT
>TRBJ2-5|TRBV7-9|.|TRBD2
CASSPGTSARSGTQYF
TGTGCCAGCAGCCCTGGGACTAGCGCCAGGTCAGGGACCCAGTACTTC
>TRBJ2-1|TRBV2|.|TRBD2
CASSPILAGLPHEQFF
TGTGCCAGCAGTCCGATACTAGCGGGGCTCCCCCATGAGCAGTTCTTC
>TRBJ2-2|TRBV15|.|.
CATSRDSNTGELFF
TGTGCCACCAGCAGAGACTCGAACACCGGGGAGCTGTTTTTT
>TRBJ2-7|TRBV7-9|.|TRBD2
CASSSTGTRNDEQYF
TGTGCCAGCAGCTCCACCGGGACTAGAAACGACGAGCAGTACTTC
>TRBJ1-5|TRBV6-5|once|.
CASSYSTPSKPQHF
TGTGCCAGCAGTTACTCGACCCCTAGTAAGCCCCAGCATTTT
>TRBJ2-7|TRBV19|.|TRBD2
CASGGLAAGEQYF
TGTGCCAGTGGCGGACTAGCGGCGGGAGAGCAGTACTTC